Listed below are T cell receptor beta chains from one sample, sequenced in a study of shared clonotypes between healthy human individuals. Only in-frame clones appear in the TCRdb table, and some are missing; sequencing was by immunoSEQ multiplex PCR. The table shows some 2,400,000 clones, with more than 90% occurring only once. Sequenced: naive CD4+ T cells sorted from blood. These receptors all stem from a man aged 18-30 years in good health. The CDR3 runs from the conserved cysteine through the conserved F or W.

>TRBV7-9|14|TRBJ1-3
CASSPDSSGNTIYF
>TRBV14|13|TRBJ2-3
CASRKMGTDTQYF
>TRBV2|11|TRBJ2-5
CATRGGETQYF
>TRBV19|15|TRBJ1-2
CASSIKVGGGYGYTF
>TRBV30|12|TRBJ2-5
CAWSVRRETQYF
>TRBV18|13|TRBJ2-7
CASSLSRGYEQYF
>TRBV11-2|15|TRBJ2-7
CASSLQQPTPYEQYF
>TRBV5-6|19|TRBJ2-5
CASSFLPPSGSRIQETQYF
>TRBV6-1|15|TRBJ1-3
CASRLVGAPGNTIYF
>TRBV14|13|TRBJ1-5
CASSQELGQPQHF
>TRBV6-1|14|TRBJ1-6
CASSSRGGQSPLHF
>TRBV19|13|TRBJ1-2
CASSIIRSAGYTF
>TRBV6-6|14|TRBJ1-2
CASGRRASNYGYTF
>TRBV29-1|13|TRBJ2-5
CTHGTGYQETQYF
>TRBV5-4|14|TRBJ2-2
CASSWGTTTGELFF
>TRBV7-2|13|TRBJ2-7
CASSLGLAGEQYF
>TRBV6-6|15|TRBJ2-1
CASSPGQGAWNEQFF
>TRBV2|12|TRBJ2-5
CACHRGYETQYF
>TRBV10-2|14|TRBJ1-2
CASSGGLGRYGYTF